This T cell receptor (beta chain) was found in a study of CD8 T cells in Susac syndrome. RNA totalling 0.5 to 1 ug underwent reverse transcription with random hexamers. TCR beta CDR3 was amplified by immunoSEQ multiplex PCR. This amplification extended across 54 Vbeta and 13 Jbeta segments. TCRdb used MiXCR to reprocess the immunoSEQ multiplex PCR reads, holding one entry per CDR3 protein. Of some 300,000 distinct CDR3 sequences in the sample, 89% were seen once. This clonotype was seen just once. No antigen is known for it. Sequencing targeted TCR beta in blood CD8+ and CD4+ T cells. The study used treatment-naive patients who had stable or active relapsing-remitting disease as multiple sclerosis controls. Looked up from germline, CDR1 is SQVTM and CDR2 is ANQGSEA. CDR3 length: 12 amino acids. The germline V and J ends were trimmed by 3 bases and 8 bases, with 12 bases remaining between them. General study points: The study conceded that its TCR sequencing and HLA analysis involved relatively few individuals.

V is TRBV29-1 and J is TRBJ2-3, with no clear D. The sample comprised CD8+ T cells from PBMCs. This receptor was obtained from a human donor with multiple sclerosis. The DNA for the CDR3 is TGCAGCGTTGAGGGCTCCGCCGCTACGCAGTATTTT. It translates to CSVEGSAATQYF.